This entry lists 10 T cell receptor beta chains sequenced from one sample in a study of T cells in Graves' hyperthyroidism and ophthalmopathy. TCR beta CDR3 sequences were amplified from RNA transcripts. The HTBI set primed first-round TCR CDR3 RT-PCR. MiXCR was run by TCRdb on the multiplex PCR reads, yielding one entry per CDR3 protein. The repertoire holds hundreds of thousands of distinct CDR3 sequences, roughly 20% seen once, with under 35% in the top ten. Sequencing was carried out using blood. These receptors came from a man in his thirties or forties with Graves' ophthalmopathy.

This clonotype was seen many times. The chain employs TRBV5-1 and TRBJ2-3; D remains unclear. This CDR3 is 16 amino acids long. The germline V gene encodes CDR1 SGHRS and CDR2 YFSETQ. Trimming took off 0 bases at V and 6 bases at J, with 17 bases between the two ends. DNA of the CDR3: TGCGCCAGCAGCTTGGTAGCTTTCGATTTCAGGGATACGCAGTATTTT. Translation gives CASSLVAFDFRDTQYF.

This clonotype was seen a few times. Here the CDR3 reads CASSQVPGELFF. The CDR3 DNA reads TGTGCCAGCAGCCAAGTTCCCGGGGAGCTGTTTTTT. The chain couples TRBV3-1 to TRBJ2-2; D is unresolved. The germline V gene has CDR1 LGHDT and CDR2 YNNKEL (reference sequence). This CDR3 region has 12 residues. Between the trimmed V and J ends, which lost 1 base and 6 bases, there was a span of 3 bases.

Regarding this clonotype: The junction departs from the called germline gene at one end, perhaps through a read error. The chain joins TRBV28 to TRBJ2-5, with 8 nucleotides matching TRBD1. CDR1 and CDR2 (germline): MDHEN, SYDVKM. The CDR3 is 16 amino acids. This CDR3 is CAGSVGQGKIRETQYF. For the CDR3, the DNA is TGTGCCGGCAGTGTCGGACAGGGCAAGATACGGGAGACCCAGTACTTC.

The chain couples TRBV4-2 to TRBJ1-1; no clear D gene. Germline V lookup: CDR1 LGHNA, CDR2 YNFKEQ. The V and J ends lost 1 base and 7 bases respectively, with 16 bases between them. The CDR3 is 15 amino acids. CDR3 in DNA: TGTGCCAGCAGCCAAGCTTCGGGTGGAGTTGGTGAAGCTTTCTTT. This gives the protein CASSQASGGVGEAFF.

V is TRBV6-1 and J is TRBJ2-7; 7 nucleotides line up with TRBD2. Germline V gives CDR1 MNHNS, CDR2 SASEGT. The CDR3 loop spans 14 amino acids. Unmatched junction bases numbered 5, after V lost 6 bases and J lost 0 bases. CDR3 amino acids: CASSFGGTSYEQYF. Written as DNA, the CDR3 is TGTGCCAGCAGCTTCGGGGGGACCTCCTACGAGCAGTACTTC.

The rearrangement links TRBV10-3 to TRBJ1-2; D remains unclear. V was clipped by 6 bases and J by 7 bases, with 15 bases between them. This CDR3 comprises 13 residues. Germline V CDR1 and CDR2: ENHRY, SYGVKD. This CDR3 reads CAISDTREAGYTF. In DNA, the CDR3 is TGTGCCATCAGCGACACCAGAGAGGCTGGCTACACCTTC.

The chain joins TRBV2 to TRBJ2-5; the D call may be TRBD1 or TRBD2 (5 bases each). Germline V CDR1 and CDR2: SNHLY, FYNNEI. The CDR3 extends over 15 amino acids. V was clipped by 5 bases and J by 5 bases, with 18 bases between them. CDR3 sequence: CASSLYRTTMETQYF. The CDR3 DNA follows: TGTGCCAGCAGTCTATACAGGACGACTATGGAGACCCAGTACTTC.

Points on this clonotype: Its ends do not fully match the called genes, so a read error is possible. V and J are TRBV20-1 and TRBJ1-2, with 12 bases fitting TRBD1. This CDR3 has 15 amino acids. From germline, CDR1 is DFQATT and CDR2 SNEGSKA (reference sequence). The CDR3 DNA is TGCAGTACTAGAGATTGGGGACAGGGGGCGCAAGGCTACACCTTC. Protein product: CSTRDWGQGAQGYTF.

This clonotype was recorded only once. This may be a read error, as it is one base from a much larger clone. The genes are TRBV7-2 and TRBJ1-1; 7 positions agree with TRBD1. The CDR3 has 15 amino acids. V was clipped by 5 bases and J by 1 base; unmatched bases: 7. CDR1 is SGHTA and CDR2 is FQGNSA in the germline V gene. The CDR3: CASSIFGTANTEAFF. CDR3 in DNA: TGTGCCAGCAGCATCTTCGGGACAGCGAACACTGAAGCTTTCTTT. The whole variable domain, remainder taken from reference TRBV7-2 and TRBJ1-1, is GAGVSQSPSNKVTEKGKDVELRCDPISGHTALYWYRQSLGQGLEFLIYFQGNSAPDKSGLPSDRFSAERTGGSVSTLTIQRTQQEDSAVYLCASSIFGTANTEAFFGQGTRLTVV.

The chain is built from TRBV5-1 and TRBJ2-7, with TRBD2 as a possible D gene (5 bases). Trimming removed 1 base at V and 3 bases at J, with 17 bases between. The length of the CDR3 is 16 residues. Germline CDR1 SGHRS, CDR2 YFSETQ. Here the CDR3 DNA reads TGCGCCAGCAGCTTGAGTGCCGGCGGAGGATACTACGAGCAGTACTTC. Protein product: CASSLSAGGGYYEQYF. The full variable domain, rest sourced from reference TRBV5-1 and TRBJ2-7, is KAGVTQTPRYLIKTRGQQVTLSCSPISGHRSVSWYQQTPGQGLQFLFEYFSETQRNKGNFPGRFSGRQFSNSRSEMNVSTLELGDSALYLCASSLSAGGGYYEQYFGPGTRLTVT.